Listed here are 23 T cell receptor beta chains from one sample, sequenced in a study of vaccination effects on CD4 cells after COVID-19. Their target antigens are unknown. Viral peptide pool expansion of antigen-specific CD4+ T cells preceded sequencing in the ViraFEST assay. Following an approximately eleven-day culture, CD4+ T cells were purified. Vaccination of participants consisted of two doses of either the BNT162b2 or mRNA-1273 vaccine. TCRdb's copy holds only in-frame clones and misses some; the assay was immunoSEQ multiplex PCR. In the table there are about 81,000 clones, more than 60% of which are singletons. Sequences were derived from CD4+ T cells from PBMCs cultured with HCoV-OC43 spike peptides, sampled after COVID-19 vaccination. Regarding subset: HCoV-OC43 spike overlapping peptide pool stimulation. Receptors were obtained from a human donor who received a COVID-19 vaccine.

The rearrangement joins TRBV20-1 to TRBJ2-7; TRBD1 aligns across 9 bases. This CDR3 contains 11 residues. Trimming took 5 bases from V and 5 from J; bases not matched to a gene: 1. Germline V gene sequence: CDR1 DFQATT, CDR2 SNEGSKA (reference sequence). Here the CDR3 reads CSARDRDEQYV. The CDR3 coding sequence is TGCAGTGCTCGGGACAGGGACGAGCAGTACGTC.

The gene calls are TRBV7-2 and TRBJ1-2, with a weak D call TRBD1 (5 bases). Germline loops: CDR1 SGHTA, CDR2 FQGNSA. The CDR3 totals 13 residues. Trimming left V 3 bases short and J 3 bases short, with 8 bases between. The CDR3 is CASSFLGDYGYTF. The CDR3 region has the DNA TGTGCCAGCAGCTTTCTAGGGGACTATGGCTACACCTTC.

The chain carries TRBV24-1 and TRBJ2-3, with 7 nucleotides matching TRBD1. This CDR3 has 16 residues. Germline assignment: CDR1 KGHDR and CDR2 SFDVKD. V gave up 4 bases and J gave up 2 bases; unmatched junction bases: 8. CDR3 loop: CATSDPRGQFTDTQYF. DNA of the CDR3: TGTGCCACCAGTGACCCACGGGGACAGTTCACAGATACGCAGTATTTT.

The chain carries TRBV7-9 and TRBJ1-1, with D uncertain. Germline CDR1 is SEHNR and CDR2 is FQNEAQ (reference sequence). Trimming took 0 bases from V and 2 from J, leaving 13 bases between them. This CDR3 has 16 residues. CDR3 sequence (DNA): TGTGCCAGCAGCTTAGCCGCTGGTCCCCTAAACACTGAAGCTTTCTTT. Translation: CASSLAAGPLNTEAFF. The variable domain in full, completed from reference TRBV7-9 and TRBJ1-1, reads DTGVSQNPRHKITKRGQNVTFRCDPISEHNRLYWYRQTLGQGPEFLTYFQNEAQLEKSRLLSDRFSAERPKGSFSTLEIQRTEQGDSAMYLCASSLAAGPLNTEAFFGQGTRLTVV.

The CDR3 protein is CASSPVATATNEKLFF. CDR3 nucleotide sequence: TGTGCCAGCTCACCAGTCGCCACTGCAACTAATGAAAAACTGTTTTTT. V and J are TRBV18 and TRBJ1-4; D is ambiguous. CDR3 length: 16 amino acids. Trimming removed 2 bases at V and 0 bases at J, with 10 bases between. CDR1 and CDR2 from the germline V gene are KGHSH and LQKENI.

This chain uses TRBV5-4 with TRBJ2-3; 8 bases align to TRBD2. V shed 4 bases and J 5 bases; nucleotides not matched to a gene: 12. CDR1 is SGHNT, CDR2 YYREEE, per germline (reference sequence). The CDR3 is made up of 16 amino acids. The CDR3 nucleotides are TGTGCCAGCAGCCCCGGGGGGGCGGGGGGCGGAGATACGCAGTATTTT. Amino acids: CASSPGGAGGGDTQYF.

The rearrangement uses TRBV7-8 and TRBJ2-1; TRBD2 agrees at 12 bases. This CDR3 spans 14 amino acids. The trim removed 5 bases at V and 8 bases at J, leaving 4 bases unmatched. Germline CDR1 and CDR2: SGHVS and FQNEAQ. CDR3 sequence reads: CASSASGGAHEQFF. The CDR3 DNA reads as TGTGCCAGCAGCGCTAGCGGGGGGGCCCATGAGCAGTTCTTC.

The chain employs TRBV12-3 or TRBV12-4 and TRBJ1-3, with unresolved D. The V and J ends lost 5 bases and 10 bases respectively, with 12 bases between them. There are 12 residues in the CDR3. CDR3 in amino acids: CASSPSRSTIYF. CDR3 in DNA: TGTGCCAGCAGTCCATCCAGGTCGACCATATATTTT.

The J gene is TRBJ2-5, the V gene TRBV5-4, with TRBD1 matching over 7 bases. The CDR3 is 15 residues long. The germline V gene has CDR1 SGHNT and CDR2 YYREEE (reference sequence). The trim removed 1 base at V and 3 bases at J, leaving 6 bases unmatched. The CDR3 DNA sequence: TGTGCCAGCAGCTTGAGCTTGGACAGGAAAGAGACCCAGTACTTC. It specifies CASSLSLDRKETQYF. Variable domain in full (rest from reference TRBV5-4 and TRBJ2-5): ETGVTQSPTHLIKTRGQQVTLRCSSQSGHNTVSWYQQALGQGPQFIFQYYREEENGRGNFPPRFSGLQFPNYSSELNVNALELDDSALYLCASSLSLDRKETQYFGPGTRLLVL.

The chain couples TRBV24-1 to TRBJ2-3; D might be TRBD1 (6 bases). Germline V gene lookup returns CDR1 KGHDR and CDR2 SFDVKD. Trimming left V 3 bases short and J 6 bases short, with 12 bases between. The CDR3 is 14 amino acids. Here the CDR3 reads CATSDATGLDTQYF. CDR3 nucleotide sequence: TGTGCCACCAGTGATGCCACAGGGCTGGATACGCAGTATTTT.

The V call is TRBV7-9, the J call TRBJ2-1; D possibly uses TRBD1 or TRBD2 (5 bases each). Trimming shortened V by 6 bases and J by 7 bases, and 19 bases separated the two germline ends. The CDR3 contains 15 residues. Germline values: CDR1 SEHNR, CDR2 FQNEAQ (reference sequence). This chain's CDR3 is CASSTGTQKENEQFF. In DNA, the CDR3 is TGTGCCAGCAGTACCGGGACCCAGAAAGAGAATGAGCAGTTCTTC. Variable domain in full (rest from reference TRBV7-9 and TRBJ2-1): DTGVSQNPRHKITKRGQNVTFRCDPISEHNRLYWYRQTLGQGPEFLTYFQNEAQLEKSRLLSDRFSAERPKGSFSTLEIQRTEQGDSAMYLCASSTGTQKENEQFFGPGTRLTVL.

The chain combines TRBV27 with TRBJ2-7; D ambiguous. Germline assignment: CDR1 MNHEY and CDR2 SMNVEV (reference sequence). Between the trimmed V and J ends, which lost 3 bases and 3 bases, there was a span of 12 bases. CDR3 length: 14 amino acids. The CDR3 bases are TGTGCCAGCAGTTTCCGTCCCGGAAACTACGAGCAGTACGTC. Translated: CASSFRPGNYEQYV.

The CDR3 reads CASSYSAPPNYGYTF. DNA for the CDR3: TGTGCCAGCAGTTACTCGGCACCTCCTAACTATGGCTACACCTTC. The genes are TRBV6-5 and TRBJ1-2; D is undetermined. CDR1 MNHEY and CDR2 SVGAGI come from the germline V gene. The CDR3 covers 15 residues. The germline V and J ends were trimmed by 0 bases and 0 bases, with 8 bases remaining between them.

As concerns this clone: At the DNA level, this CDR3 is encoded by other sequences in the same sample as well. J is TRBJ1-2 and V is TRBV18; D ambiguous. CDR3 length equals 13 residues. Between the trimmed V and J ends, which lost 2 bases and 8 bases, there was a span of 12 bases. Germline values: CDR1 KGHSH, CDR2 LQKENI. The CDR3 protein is CASSPRTASGYTF. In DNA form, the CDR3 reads TGTGCCAGCTCACCAAGGACGGCATCAGGCTACACCTTC.

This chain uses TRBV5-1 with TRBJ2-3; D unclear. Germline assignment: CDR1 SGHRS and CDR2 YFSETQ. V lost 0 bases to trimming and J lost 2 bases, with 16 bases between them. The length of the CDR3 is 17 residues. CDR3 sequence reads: CASSLGSGIGTTDTQYF. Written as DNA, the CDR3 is TGCGCCAGCAGCTTGGGAAGTGGTATAGGCACCACAGATACGCAGTATTTT.

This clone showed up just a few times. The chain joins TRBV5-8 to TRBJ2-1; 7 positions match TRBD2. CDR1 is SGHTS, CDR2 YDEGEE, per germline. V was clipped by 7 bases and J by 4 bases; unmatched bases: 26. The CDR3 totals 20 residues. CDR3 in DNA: TGTGCCAGCCCCCTAGGTTTGGCGGCGGGGGACCTACACAATTACAATGAGCAGTTCTTC. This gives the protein CASPLGLAAGDLHNYNEQFF.

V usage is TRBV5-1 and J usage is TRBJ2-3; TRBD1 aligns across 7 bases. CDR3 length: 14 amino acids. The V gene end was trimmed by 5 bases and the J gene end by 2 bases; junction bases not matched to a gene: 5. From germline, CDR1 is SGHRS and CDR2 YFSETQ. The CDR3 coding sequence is TGCGCCAGCAGGAGGGGGACAGACACAGATACGCAGTATTTT. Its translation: CASRRGTDTDTQYF. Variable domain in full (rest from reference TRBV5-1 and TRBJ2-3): KAGVTQTPRYLIKTRGQQVTLSCSPISGHRSVSWYQQTPGQGLQFLFEYFSETQRNKGNFPGRFSGRQFSNSRSEMNVSTLELGDSALYLCASRRGTDTDTQYFGPGTRLTVL.

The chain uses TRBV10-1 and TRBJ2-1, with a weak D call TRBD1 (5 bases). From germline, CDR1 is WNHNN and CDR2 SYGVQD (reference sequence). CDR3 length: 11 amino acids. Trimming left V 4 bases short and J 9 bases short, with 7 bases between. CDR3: CASSAGSEQFF. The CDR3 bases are TGCGCCAGCAGTGCAGGGTCTGAGCAGTTCTTC.

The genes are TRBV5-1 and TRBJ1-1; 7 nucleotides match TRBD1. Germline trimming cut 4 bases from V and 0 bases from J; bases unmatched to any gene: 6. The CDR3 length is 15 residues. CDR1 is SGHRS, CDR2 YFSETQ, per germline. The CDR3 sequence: CASSLRDRLNTEAFF. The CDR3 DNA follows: TGCGCCAGCAGCCTACGGGACAGACTGAACACTGAAGCTTTCTTT. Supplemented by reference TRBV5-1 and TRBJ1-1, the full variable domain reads KAGVTQTPRYLIKTRGQQVTLSCSPISGHRSVSWYQQTPGQGLQFLFEYFSETQRNKGNFPGRFSGRQFSNSRSEMNVSTLELGDSALYLCASSLRDRLNTEAFFGQGTRLTVV.

In DNA form, the CDR3 reads TGTGCCACCAGCAGGGATGACAGGGGGCATGGCTACACCTTC. Translation: CATSRDDRGHGYTF. This chain links TRBV15 with TRBJ1-2; 10 bases line up with TRBD1. V lost 3 bases, J lost 6 bases, and 4 bases stayed unmatched. CDR3 length: 14 residues. Germline V CDR1 and CDR2: LNHNV, YYDKDF (reference sequence).

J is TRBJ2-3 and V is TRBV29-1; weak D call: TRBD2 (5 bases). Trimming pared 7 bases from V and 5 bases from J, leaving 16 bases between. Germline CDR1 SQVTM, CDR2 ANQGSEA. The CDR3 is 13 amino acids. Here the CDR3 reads CSAGNPYRDTQYF. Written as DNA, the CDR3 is TGCAGCGCGGGGAATCCTTATCGAGATACGCAGTATTTT.

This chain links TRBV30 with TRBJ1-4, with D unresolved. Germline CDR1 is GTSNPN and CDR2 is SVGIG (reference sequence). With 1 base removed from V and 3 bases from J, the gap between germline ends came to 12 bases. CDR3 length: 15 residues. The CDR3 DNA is TGTGCCTGGAGTGGGCCCCGGGCGGCTAATGAAAAACTGTTTTTT. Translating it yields CAWSGPRAANEKLFF.

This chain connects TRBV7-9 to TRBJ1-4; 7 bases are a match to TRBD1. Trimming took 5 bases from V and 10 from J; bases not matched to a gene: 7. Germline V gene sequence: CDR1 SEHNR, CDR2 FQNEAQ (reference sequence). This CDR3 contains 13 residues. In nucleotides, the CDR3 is TGTGCCAGCAGCCCAGGACAGGAAGGAAAACTGTTTTTT. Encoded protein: CASSPGQEGKLFF.